This T cell receptor (beta chain) was sequenced during a study of shared clonotypes between healthy human individuals. Overall study: Per-donor plates numbered three CD4 naive, three CD4 memory, two CD8 naive and one CD8 memory. Study-wide points: Rarefaction analysis demonstrated incomplete sorted-subset sequencing notwithstanding large depth.

Only in-frame clones appear in the TCRdb table, and some are missing; sequencing was by immunoSEQ multiplex PCR. The sample gives about 680,000 clones, 73% of which show up once; 1.5% to 2% is in the top ten. Donors comprised healthy HIV-negative adults lacking recent acute infections or vaccinations. The donors, all of them Caucasian adults, lived in Nashville, Tennessee. Concerning this clone itself: Its antigen is not known.

Germline V gene data show CDR1 as SEHNR and CDR2 as FQNEAQ (reference sequence). V lost 6 bases, J lost 0 bases, and 16 bases lay in between. The CDR3 consists of 16 residues. The chain carries TRBV7-9 and TRBJ2-3; D possibly uses TRBD1 or TRBD2 (5 bases each). The sample consisted of memory CD4+ T cells sorted from blood. Described subset: CD45RA-negative fraction. The clonotype comes from a woman in her twenties or thirties in good health. The CDR3 reads CASSPSGTYSTDTQYF. The DNA for the CDR3 is TGTGCCAGCAGTCCCTCAGGGACCTATAGCACAGATACGCAGTATTTT.